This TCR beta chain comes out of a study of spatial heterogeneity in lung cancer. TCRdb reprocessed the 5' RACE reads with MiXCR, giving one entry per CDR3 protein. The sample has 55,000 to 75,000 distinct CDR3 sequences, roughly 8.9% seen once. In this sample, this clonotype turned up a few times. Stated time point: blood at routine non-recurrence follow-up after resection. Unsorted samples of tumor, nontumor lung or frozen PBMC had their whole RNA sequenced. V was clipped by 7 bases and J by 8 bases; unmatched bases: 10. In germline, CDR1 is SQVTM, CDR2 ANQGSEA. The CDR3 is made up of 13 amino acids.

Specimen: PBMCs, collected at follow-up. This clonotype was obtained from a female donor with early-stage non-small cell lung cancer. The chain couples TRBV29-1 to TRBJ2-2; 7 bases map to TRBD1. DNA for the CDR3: TGCAGCGCTGGGACAGCTGAACTAGGGGAGCTGTTTTTT. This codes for CSAGTAELGELFF.